A single sample gave rise to the 24 T cell receptor beta chains below, sequenced in a study of blood T cell repertoires in COVID-19 (dated by TCRdb to the early 2020s). The library was produced with the immunoSEQ multiplex PCR assay. Held by TCRdb, this immuneACCESS table contains in-frame sequences only and omits some clones. Under half of the omission traces to an unresolved V gene where checked; the cause of the rest is unknown. The sample records 150,000 to 200,000 clones, 84% of which are singletons. The ten largest clones add up to less than 15% of the sample. The source material was PBMCs or T cells enriched from blood (not recorded which). The receptors were sampled from a man aged 45-65 years who had recovered from COVID-19.

V usage is TRBV30 and J usage is TRBJ1-3; D gene uncertain. The CDR3 contains 12 residues. V lost 4 bases and J 0 bases, leaving 4 bases between the germline ends. Germline V gene lookup returns CDR1 GTSNPN and CDR2 SVGIG (reference sequence). CDR3 in amino acids: CAWISSGNTIYF. The CDR3 DNA is TGTGCCTGGATTAGCTCTGGAAACACCATATATTTT.

The rearrangement uses TRBV18 and TRBJ1-6, with TRBD1 identical over 10 bases. V trimming: 3 bases; J trimming: 4 bases; junction bases outside the gene matches: 12. The CDR3 spans 19 residues. CDR1 is KGHSH, CDR2 LQKENI, per germline. The chain's CDR3 is CASSPTATGGAFYNSPLHF. The DNA of the CDR3 is TGTGCCAGCTCACCTACTGCGACAGGGGGCGCCTTTTATAATTCACCCCTCCACTTT. Using reference TRBV18 and TRBJ1-6 for the parts outside the CDR3, the full variable domain is NAGVMQNPRHLVRRRGQEARLRCSPMKGHSHVYWYRQLPEEGLKFMVYLQKENIIDESGMPKERFSAEFPKEGPSILRIQQVVRGDSAAYFCASSPTATGGAFYNSPLHFGNGTRLTVT.

This clone was counted only a few times. The CDR3 loop reads CASSQGETQYF. As DNA, the CDR3 is TGTGCCAGCAGCCAGGGAGAGACCCAGTACTTC. The J gene is TRBJ2-5, the V gene TRBV21-1; TRBD1, the table's D call, was not compared with the DNA. TRBV21-1 is a known pseudogene. CDR3 size: 11 residues.

The chain's CDR3 is CASSLEGSAGNTIYF. The DNA of the CDR3 is TGTGCCAGCAGCTTAGAGGGGTCAGCTGGAAACACCATATATTTT. This chain uses TRBV7-6 with TRBJ1-3; D is perhaps TRBD1 (5 bases). The CDR3 is made up of 15 amino acids. Between the trimmed V and J ends, which lost 1 base and 2 bases, there was a span of 9 bases. The V gene's germline CDR1 is SGHVS and CDR2 FNYEAQ. Supplemented by reference TRBV7-6 and TRBJ1-3, the full variable domain reads GAGVSQSPRYKVTKRGQDVALRCDPISGHVSLYWYRQALGQGPEFLTYFNYEAQQDKSGLPNDRFSAERPEGSISTLTIQRTEQRDSAMYRCASSLEGSAGNTIYFGEGSWLTVV.

This clone occurred a few times. The rearrangement links TRBV2 to TRBJ1-3; D call uncertain. Per the germline V gene, CDR1 is SNHLY and CDR2 is FYNNEI. V was cut by 2 bases and J by 8 bases, with 7 bases left in between. The CDR3 has 12 residues. As DNA, the CDR3 is TGTGCCAGCAGTGAATCGGGTCACACCATATATTTT. This gives the protein CASSESGHTIYF.

The V and J genes are TRBV5-1 and TRBJ1-2; 7 bases are shared with TRBD1. V was pared by 3 bases and J by 1 base, with 6 bases of the junction left unmatched. Germline CDR1 reads SGHRS; CDR2 reads YFSETQ. This CDR3 region has 15 residues. DNA of the CDR3: TGCGCCAGCAGCTACGGGACAGCACTTAACTATGGCTACACCTTC. Translation: CASSYGTALNYGYTF.

The chain recombines TRBV2 with TRBJ2-7, with 14 nucleotides matching TRBD2. CDR1 SNHLY and CDR2 FYNNEI come from the germline V gene. The junction had 5 bases not matched to a gene; V was cut back by 6 bases and J by 4 bases. The CDR3 is 15 residues long. This CDR3 reads CASRPGLAGAYEQYF. CDR3 nucleotides: TGTGCCAGCAGGCCGGGACTAGCGGGGGCATACGAGCAGTACTTC. The full variable domain, its missing parts supplied by reference TRBV2 and TRBJ2-7, is EPEVTQTPSHQVTQMGQEVILRCVPISNHLYFYWYRQILGQKVEFLVSFYNNEISEKSEIFDDQFSVERPDGSNFTLKIRSTKLEDSAMYFCASRPGLAGAYEQYFGPGTRLTVT.

The gene calls are TRBV5-5 and TRBJ1-1, with 8 bases lining up with TRBD1. The CDR3 consists of 15 residues. Germline CDR1 SGHKS, CDR2 YYEKEE (reference sequence). After removal of 4 bases from V and 1 base from J, the junction contained 6 bases not matched to a gene. The CDR3 is CASSVSGGGNTEAFF. The CDR3, as DNA: TGTGCCAGCAGCGTCTCAGGGGGCGGGAACACTGAAGCTTTCTTT.

V and J are TRBV19 and TRBJ1-1; no reliable D call. The ends were cut back, 6 bases at V and 3 bases at J, with 17 bases in the middle. CDR3 length: 15 amino acids. CDR1 LNHDA and CDR2 SQIVND come from the germline V gene (reference sequence). The CDR3 bases are TGTGCCAGTAGCGTTTTTCCCCGGGTCGACACTGAAGCTTTCTTT. It is translated as CASSVFPRVDTEAFF. The variable domain in full, with the rest retrieved from reference TRBV19 and TRBJ1-1, is DGGITQSPKYLFRKEGQNVTLSCEQNLNHDAMYWYRQDPGQGLRLIYYSQIVNDFQKGDIAEGYSVSREKKESFPLTVTSAQKNPTAFYLCASSVFPRVDTEAFFGQGTRLTVV.

This clone appeared once. The chain recombines TRBV7-9 with TRBJ2-2, with a possible D match to TRBD1 (5 bases). The CDR3 loop spans 15 amino acids. From germline, CDR1 is SEHNR and CDR2 FQNEAQ (reference sequence). The V and J ends lost 3 bases and 3 bases respectively, with 11 bases between them. This CDR3 is CASSLFQGYTGELFF. Here the CDR3 DNA reads TGTGCCAGCAGCTTGTTCCAGGGCTACACCGGGGAGCTGTTTTTT.

The J gene is TRBJ2-7, the V gene TRBV7-2; TRBD1 matches at 10 bases. Per germline, CDR1 SGHTA and CDR2 FQGNSA. J gave up 2 bases and V 5 bases, and 6 bases lay outside the gene matches. This CDR3 spans 15 amino acids. The CDR3 DNA is TGTGCCAGCAGCCCCCAGGGACAGGGGACCTACGAGCAGTACTTC. The encoded protein is CASSPQGQGTYEQYF.

This clone was seen once. DNA of the CDR3: TGTGCCAGCAGCTTGTCAATGAACACTGAAGCTTTCTTT. Translating it yields CASSLSMNTEAFF. The genes are TRBV5-8 and TRBJ1-1; D is ambiguous. V was pared by 1 base and J by 0 bases, with 4 bases between. There are 13 residues in the CDR3. Germline V gives CDR1 SGHTS, CDR2 YDEGEE.

The chain joins TRBV7-2 to TRBJ1-5, with D possibly being TRBD1 (6 bases). Between the trimmed V and J ends, which lost 5 bases and 2 bases, there was a span of 10 bases. This CDR3 has 14 residues. Per the germline V gene, CDR1 is SGHTA and CDR2 is FQGNSA. CDR3 DNA sequence: TGTGCCAGCAGCCAGGGGCCGGGCAATCAGCCCCAGCATTTT. It yields the protein CASSQGPGNQPQHF.

This chain uses TRBV9 with TRBJ2-2, with D possibly being TRBD1 (6 bases). The germline V and J ends were trimmed by 3 bases and 6 bases, with 15 bases remaining between them. The CDR3 is 15 amino acids. Germline loops: CDR1 SGDLS, CDR2 YYNGEE. For the CDR3, the DNA is TGTGCCAGCAGCGCGGGACACACGGCGGCCGGGGAGCTGTTTTTT. Encoded protein: CASSAGHTAAGELFF.

This clone appeared a single time. The CDR3 region is CASSQDKSGLSEAFF. The CDR3 DNA is TGCGCCAGCAGCCAAGACAAGTCAGGCCTATCTGAAGCTTTCTTT. The chain combines TRBV4-3 with TRBJ1-1; D gene ambiguous. The CDR3 spans 15 residues. Germline V lookup: CDR1 LGHNA, CDR2 YSLEER. V was clipped by 0 bases and J by 6 bases, with 14 bases between them.

The chain recombines TRBV10-3 with TRBJ2-5; the match to TRBD1 covers 11 bases. V lost 4 bases and J lost 5; bases outside the gene matches: 3. The germline CDR1 and CDR2 sequences are ENHRY and SYGVKD. This CDR3 is 14 amino acids long. CDR3 bases: TGTGCCATCAGTGGGACAGGGGGCCGGGAGACCCAGTACTTC. This encodes CAISGTGGRETQYF.

This chain links TRBV6-5 with TRBJ1-1; TRBD1 matches at 9 bases. Germline V gene sequence: CDR1 MNHEY, CDR2 SVGAGI. The V gene end was trimmed by 6 bases and the J gene end by 3 bases; junction bases not matched to a gene: 5. The CDR3 length is 14 residues. The CDR3 loop reads CASSPGQGYTEAFF. The CDR3 DNA follows: TGTGCCAGCAGCCCAGGACAGGGGTACACTGAAGCTTTCTTT.

Points on this clone: The sample contains more than one DNA sequence encoding this CDR3. The chain is built from TRBV4-1 and TRBJ2-1; D call uncertain. Germline values: CDR1 MGHRA, CDR2 YSYEKL. The length of the CDR3 is 12 residues. V was cut by 1 base and J by 9 bases, with 7 bases left in between. The CDR3, as DNA: TGCGCCAGCAGCCAAGTTCGTAGTGAGCAGTTCTTC. It codes for CASSQVRSEQFF.

This chain uses TRBV4-3 with TRBJ2-7; tentative D call: TRBD1 (6 bases). From germline, CDR1 is LGHNA and CDR2 YSLEER. The CDR3 covers 16 residues. V was shortened by 0 bases and J by 6 bases, with 18 bases between the two germline ends. The DNA for the CDR3 is TGCGCCAGCAGCCAAGATCAGTACCCACAGGGTGCCGAGCAGTACTTC. Amino acid sequence: CASSQDQYPQGAEQYF.

This clone was seen only a few times. This chain links TRBV7-8 with TRBJ1-5; TRBD1 matches at 10 bases. The junction had 8 bases not matched to a gene; V was cut back by 1 base and J by 5 bases. This CDR3 has 17 amino acids. Germline V gene sequence: CDR1 SGHVS, CDR2 FQNEAQ. The DNA for the CDR3 is TGTGCCAGCAGCTTAGTTGGTCGAGGGACAGGGGATCAGCCCCAGCATTTT. Its translation is CASSLVGRGTGDQPQHF.

This CDR3 is CASSYSQGAARGYTF. CDR3 nucleotide sequence: TGTGCCAGCAGTTACTCACAGGGGGCAGCAAGGGGCTACACCTTC. The gene calls are TRBV6-5 and TRBJ1-2, with 9 nucleotides matching TRBD1. V was clipped by 0 bases and J by 8 bases; unmatched bases: 7. CDR3 length: 15 amino acids. In germline, CDR1 is MNHEY, CDR2 SVGAGI.

The V and J genes are TRBV5-6 and TRBJ1-1, with D unresolved. This CDR3 is built from 13 residues. Between the trimmed V and J ends, which lost 2 bases and 0 bases, there was a span of 5 bases. Germline loops: CDR1 SGHDT, CDR2 YYEEEE. The chain's CDR3 is CASSLTMNTEAFF. The CDR3, as DNA: TGTGCCAGCAGCTTAACTATGAACACTGAAGCTTTCTTT.

J is TRBJ2-7 and V is TRBV30; TRBD1 aligns across 9 bases. From germline, CDR1 is GTSNPN and CDR2 SVGIG (reference sequence). Trimming removed 5 bases from V and 1 base from J; junction bases left unmatched: 3. There are 13 residues in the CDR3. The CDR3 coding sequence is TGTGCCTGGGCGACAGGGGGGTCCTACGAGCAGTACTTC. This codes for CAWATGGSYEQYF.

The V call is TRBV5-6, the J call TRBJ2-3; no definite D call. Germline values: CDR1 SGHDT, CDR2 YYEEEE. V lost 3 bases, J lost 0 bases, and 11 bases lay in between. There are 15 residues in the CDR3. The CDR3 nucleotides are TGTGCCAGCAGCTACTCCCCCCATAGCACAGATACGCAGTATTTT. It is translated as CASSYSPHSTDTQYF. Filled out from reference TRBV5-6 and TRBJ2-3, the complete variable domain reads DAGVTQSPTHLIKTRGQQVTLRCSPKSGHDTVSWYQQALGQGPQFIFQYYEEEERQRGNFPDRFSGHQFPNYSSELNVNALLLGDSALYLCASSYSPHSTDTQYFGPGTRLTVL.